These T cell receptor beta chains were read from a single sample in a study of T cell repertoires in cytomegalovirus infection. TCRdb reanalysed the reads using MiXCR and keeps one entry per CDR3 protein. The sample includes over 300,000 distinct CDR3 sequences, roughly 16% seen only once; the top ten take more than 10%. Sequencing input: PBMCs. Receptor source: a human donor in good health (CMV status not recorded). Some clones in this sample may be carry-over from other donors' samples. The conserved cysteine and the conserved F or W are not part of the CDR3 here.

j_call v_call cdr3_aa
TRBJ2-2 TRBV12-3/TRBV12-4 ASSYRAGELF
TRBJ2-5 TRBV7-9 ASSTTSGELETQY
TRBJ2-7 TRBV7-2 ASSLVVGGPKQSYEQY
TRBJ2-1 TRBV20-1 SAPYLGNEQF
TRBJ1-4 TRBV20-1 SARDRKGEKLF
TRBJ2-1 TRBV20-1 SARVAGGTSYNEQF
TRBJ1-1 TRBV9 ASSVSTRITGDTEAF
TRBJ1-4 TRBV18 ASSPQGDANEKLF
TRBJ2-3 TRBV6-5 ASSYSRLASSPDTQY
TRBJ1-1 TRBV6-2/TRBV6-3 AAGQGFLNTEAF
TRBJ1-1 TRBV11-1 VVIRGANTEAF
TRBJ1-1 TRBV29-1 SAFGGTGLNTEAF
TRBJ1-1 TRBV25-1 ASSEFFSGTGAAF
TRBJ1-3 TRBV5-4 ASSLDLDSYGNTIY
TRBJ2-7 TRBV2 ATRDFSYEQY
TRBJ1-3 TRBV7-8 ASSYAGNTIY
TRBJ2-3 TRBV7-2 ASSSGQGRRLDTQY
TRBJ2-7 TRBV20-1 SARDGQGAYEQY
TRBJ2-7 TRBV4-1 ASSQVDGGYEQY
TRBJ2-1 TRBV18 ASSPIAPGQGAGNEQF
TRBJ2-5 TRBV10-3 AISQTDREETQY
TRBJ2-5 TRBV12-3/TRBV12-4 ASSPLGLAVLETQY
TRBJ2-5 TRBV4-3 ASSQGGFQETQY
TRBJ2-5 TRBV20-1 SAINRGREETQY
TRBJ2-3 TRBV4-1 ASSTAARSTDTQY
TRBJ1-2 TRBV13 ASSLRQGHGYT
TRBJ1-3 TRBV12-3/TRBV12-4 ASSSQDFIAGNTIY
TRBJ2-7 TRBV6-6 ASSYGSGGPLEQY
TRBJ2-5 TRBV2 ASSEGLAGGQETQY
TRBJ2-5 TRBV7-2 ASSPDSLQETQY
TRBJ1-5 TRBV28 ASNGGGQPQH
TRBJ2-5 TRBV24-1 ATSDRNQETQY
TRBJ2-7 TRBV6-5 ASRGSGVYEQY
TRBJ2-7 TRBV10-3 AISEATSGYEQY
TRBJ1-5 TRBV18 ASSPLNSAYQPQH
TRBJ1-2 TRBV10-3 ALASGQREYT
TRBJ1-1 TRBV12-3/TRBV12-4 ASSLRMGNTEAF
TRBJ2-1 TRBV6-2/TRBV6-3 ASSARTRILNNEQF
TRBJ1-2 TRBV4-3 ASSRNRGAEIGYT
TRBJ1-4 TRBV15 ATSRDGISEKLF
TRBJ1-2 TRBV4-2 ASSQVTADTYGYT
TRBJ1-4 TRBV4-1 ASSPGTVTNEKLF
TRBJ1-4 TRBV7-8 ASSRDIGANEKLF
TRBJ2-5 TRBV10-3 ATRDRVIGETQY
TRBJ1-6 TRBV28 ASSSGTAVSPLH
TRBJ2-1 TRBV5-1 ASSLAAGANYNEQF
TRBJ2-1 TRBV13 ASSLGSWGSSYNEQF
TRBJ2-3 TRBV5-1 ASSSPDLAGGVTDTQY
TRBJ2-7 TRBV7-8 ASSLVGKGSYEQY